This is a list of T cell receptor beta chains from one sample in a study of response to subunit inactivated influenza vaccine. TCRdb redid the calling of the RT-PCR reads with MiXCR, one entry per CDR3 protein. The sample lists 150,000 to 200,000 distinct CDR3 sequences, over 9.5% seen once, with about 31% in the top ten. These data also formed part of another study, on T cells expressing NK-cell markers.

The sample here was CD8+ T cells sorted from PBMCs, taken roughly 12 days after vaccination. These receptors were taken from a man in his fifties or sixties who received an inactivated influenza vaccine. CDR3s include the opening cysteine and the closing phenylalanine or tryptophan. Each record gives: clone size, V gene, D gene, J gene, CDR3 DNA, CDR3 protein. The D gene is left open where the match is weak. Rows give clone size only sometimes, using once, few, many, or a class for an expanded clone.

few,TRBV29-1,NA,TRBJ2-3,TGCAGCGCTCTGGTGCAGGGACTCCTCACAGATACGCAGTATTTT,CSALVQGLLTDTQYF
NA,TRBV6-2/TRBV6-3,NA,TRBJ2-1,TGTGCCAGCAGTTACAAGGTGGGAGTGGCCCTCGATGAGCAGTTCTTC,CASSYKVGVALDEQFF
many,TRBV9,NA,TRBJ2-5,TGTGCCAGCAGCCCCGCCGAATTAAAGACCCAGTACTTC,CASSPAELKTQYF
few,TRBV27,NA,TRBJ2-3,TGTGCCAGCAGTTACGACAGGCAAGATACGCAGTATTTT,CASSYDRQDTQYF
many,TRBV7-8,TRBD2,TRBJ2-3,TGTGCCAGCAGCCCACCCCGACTAGCACCAGATACGCAGTATTTT,CASSPPRLAPDTQYF
many,TRBV4-2,NA,TRBJ1-5,TGTGCCAGCAGCCAAGGGGGGAATCAGCCCCAGCATTTT,CASSQGGNQPQHF
many,TRBV24-1,NA,TRBJ2-1,TGTGCCACCAGTGATTTGGGTGGGGGCTCCTACAATGAGCAGTTCTTC,CATSDLGGGSYNEQFF
few,TRBV12-3/TRBV12-4,NA,TRBJ2-3,TGTGCCAGCAGTTTACTTTTCCGAGGGAGAACAGATACGCAGTATTTT,CASSLLFRGRTDTQYF
NA,TRBV20-1,NA,TRBJ2-7,TGCAGTGCTAGGTTTGTCGGGGTGCCCTACGAGCAGTACTTC,CSARFVGVPYEQYF
NA,TRBV28,NA,TRBJ2-7,TGTGCCAGCAGTTTGACTAGTAGGTCGAACTACGAGCAGTACTTC,CASSLTSRSNYEQYF
many,TRBV12-3/TRBV12-4,NA,TRBJ2-7,TGTGCCAGCAGTTTATCCCGGCCCTACGAGCAGTACTTC,CASSLSRPYEQYF
few,TRBV4-1,NA,TRBJ2-7,TGCGCCAGCAGCCAAGAAACGGGACGTCTTTACGAGCAGTACTTC,CASSQETGRLYEQYF
NA,TRBV7-9,NA,TRBJ2-6,TGTGCCAGCAGCTTAGTGCTTGCTGGGGCCAACGTCCTGACTTTC,CASSLVLAGANVLTF
few,TRBV28,NA,TRBJ2-1,TGTGCCAGCAGTTTGTCAAGTGGCGCCAATGAGCAGTTCTTC,CASSLSSGANEQFF
many,TRBV6-5,NA,TRBJ1-5,TGTGCCAGCAGTTATTATACCGGGCAGCCCCAGCATTTT,CASSYYTGQPQHF
many,TRBV29-1,NA,TRBJ2-7,TGCAGCGGAACCCGGGGCTACGAGCAGTACTTC,CSGTRGYEQYF
many,TRBV12-3/TRBV12-4,NA,TRBJ2-3,TGTGCCAGCACCCTCTATGGGGCCACAGATACGCAGTATTTT,CASTLYGATDTQYF
NA,TRBV7-9,NA,TRBJ1-4,TGTGCCAGCAGATTTACGGGTCCTAGGGAAAAACTGTTTTTT,CASRFTGPREKLFF